A selection of T cell receptor beta chains follows, all from one sample in a study of radiotherapy plus CTLA-4 blockade in lung cancer. Clones were read by immunoSEQ multiplex PCR, and TCRdb kept only the in-frame ones, dropping some. The sample shows 81,000 or so clones, 78% of them seen only once. The sequencing used peripheral blood, collected from a patient treated with radiotherapy plus ipilimumab. Source of these receptors: a human donor with non-small cell lung cancer whose response to radiotherapy plus ipilimumab could not be evaluated. Some clones in this sample may be carry-over from other donors' samples. CDR3s include the opening cysteine and the closing phenylalanine or tryptophan. The D gene is left open where the match is weak. Clone size, where shown, is once, few, many, or a class for clones that have expanded.

V gene	J gene	clone size	D gene	CDR3 protein	CDR3 DNA
TRBV4-1	TRBJ2-7	-	-	CASSQDRGSYEQYF	TGCGCCAGCAGCCAAGACCGCGGGTCCTACGAGCAGTACTTC
TRBV5-1	TRBJ1-1	-	-	CATKESFRGGTEAFF	TGCGCCACCAAGGAATCCTTTCGCGGAGGGACTGAAGCTTTCTTT
TRBV29-1	TRBJ2-7	few	-	CSVEDLHEQYF	TGCAGCGTTGAAGATCTCCACGAGCAGTACTTC
TRBV19	TRBJ2-2	few	-	CASSIREPITGELFF	TGTGCCAGTAGTATTCGGGAGCCCATCACCGGGGAGCTGTTTTTT
TRBV18	TRBJ1-1	-	-	CASSPERNTEAFF	TGTGCCAGCTCACCCGAGAGAAACACTGAAGCTTTCTTT
TRBV11-2	TRBJ2-3	-	TRBD2	CASSLRLRGGGADTQYF	TGTGCCAGCAGCTTAAGGCTCCGCGGGGGTGGGGCAGATACGCAGTATTTT
TRBV6-1	TRBJ1-1	-	-	CVSSVGGLNTEAFF	TGTGTCAGCAGCGTTGGGGGGTTGAACACTGAAGCTTTCTTT
TRBV6-5	TRBJ2-3	-	-	CASSQASTDTQYF	TGTGCCAGCAGCCAAGCGAGCACAGATACGCAGTATTTT
TRBV2	TRBJ2-7	-	TRBD2	CASMGLAATYEQYF	TGTGCCAGCATGGGACTAGCGGCAACCTACGAGCAGTACTTC
TRBV5-1	TRBJ2-1	-	-	CASSLGSAAYNEQFF	TGCGCCAGCAGCTTGGGCAGCGCCGCCTACAATGAGCAGTTCTTC
TRBV5-1	TRBJ2-1	-	TRBD2	CASSVLAGEYNEQFF	TGCGCCAGCAGCGTACTAGCGGGGGAATACAATGAGCAGTTCTTC
TRBV19	TRBJ1-5	-	TRBD1	CASSMDRGQPQHF	TGTGCCAGTAGTATGGACAGGGGCCAGCCCCAGCATTTT
TRBV6-5	TRBJ1-2	-	TRBD1	CASSLWPGGGYGYTF	TGTGCCAGCAGCCTCTGGCCAGGGGGCGGCTATGGCTACACCTTC
TRBV28	TRBJ1-1	-	-	CASSFGGEGGTEAFF	TGTGCCAGCAGTTTTGGGGGGGAGGGAGGAACTGAAGCTTTCTTT
TRBV29-1	TRBJ2-2	-	-	CSVETGGFNTGELFF	TGCAGCGTTGAAACCGGGGGTTTCAACACCGGGGAGCTGTTTTTT
TRBV5-1	TRBJ2-7	-	-	CASSLNRVYEQYF	TGCGCCAGCAGCCTCAACAGGGTGTACGAGCAGTACTTC
TRBV7-2	TRBJ1-2	-	-	CASSQDLQGRGPNYGYTF	TGTGCCAGCAGCCAAGATCTTCAGGGGAGGGGACCTAACTATGGCTACACCTTC
TRBV2	TRBJ1-5	-	TRBD1	CAGRDSFFPYSNQPQHF	TGTGCCGGACGGGACAGCTTCTTTCCATATAGCAATCAGCCCCAGCATTTT
TRBV7-8	TRBJ2-1	-	TRBD1	CASSSKDREVNEQFF	TGTGCCAGCAGCTCTAAGGACAGGGAGGTGAATGAGCAGTTCTTC
TRBV5-1	TRBJ2-5	-	-	CASSYPHQETQYF	TGCGCCAGCAGCTATCCACATCAAGAGACCCAGTACTTC
TRBV7-9	TRBJ1-2	-	TRBD1	CASSLVWSGTGYWTF	TGTGCCAGCAGCTTAGTCTGGAGCGGGACAGGGTATTGGACCTTC
TRBV4-1	TRBJ2-7	once	TRBD1	CASSQTTGVGEQYF	TGCGCCAGCAGCCAAACCACAGGGGTGGGCGAGCAGTACTTC
TRBV6-1	TRBJ2-7	-	TRBD1	CASSVGQVSSYEQYF	TGTGCCAGCAGTGTAGGACAGGTGAGCTCCTACGAGCAGTACTTC
TRBV7-9	TRBJ2-2	-	-	CASSLAQGWTGELFF	TGTGCCAGCAGCTTAGCACAGGGTTGGACCGGGGAGCTGTTTTTT
TRBV5-4	TRBJ2-2	-	TRBD1	CASSLQGAGGELFF	TGTGCCAGCAGCCTACAGGGGGCCGGCGGGGAGCTGTTTTTT
TRBV30	TRBJ1-1	-	-	CAWSRRGFGMDTEAFF	TGTGCCTGGAGCCGACGAGGGTTCGGCATGGACACTGAAGCTTTCTTT
TRBV28	TRBJ2-2	-	TRBD2	CASLDGGVNTGELFF	TGTGCCAGCCTTGACGGGGGGGTGAACACCGGGGAGCTGTTTTTT
TRBV5-1	TRBJ1-1	-	TRBD1	CASAVPRDSPMNTEAFF	TGCGCCAGTGCGGTACCCCGGGACAGCCCTATGAACACTGAAGCTTTCTTT
TRBV5-1	TRBJ2-5	-	TRBD1	CASTGQSNLETQYF	TGCGCCAGCACGGGACAGTCAAATCTGGAGACCCAGTACTTC